One sample yielded the 20 T cell receptor beta chains listed below, sequenced in a study of OX40 agonist ivuxolimab in advanced cancers. Method: immunoSEQ multiplex PCR; TCRdb's copy keeps in-frame clones and lacks some. The data contain approximately 58,000 clones, 80% to 90% of them singletons. Sequenced here: CD4+ or CD8+ T cells sorted from blood, sampled in a trial of the OX40 agonist ivuxolimab. All receptors derive from an adult with an advanced solid tumor such as melanoma, head and neck, liver or kidney cancer.

The V and J genes are TRBV6-5 and TRBJ1-2; perhaps TRBD1 as D (6 bases). Trimming left V 11 bases short and J 4 bases short, with 17 bases between. There are 13 residues in the CDR3. From germline, CDR1 is MNHEY and CDR2 SVGAGI. CDR3 sequence reads: CASRQDRAYGYTF. CDR3 nucleotides: TGTGCCTCCAGACAGGACAGAGCCTATGGCTACACCTTC.

The rearrangement uses TRBV11-2 and TRBJ2-1, with unresolved D. Looked up from germline, CDR1 is SGHAT and CDR2 is FQNNGV. V lost 1 base, J lost 6 bases, and 7 bases lay in between. This CDR3 comprises 13 residues. CDR3 sequence: CASSLGNSNEQFF. CDR3 nucleotides: TGTGCCAGCAGCTTAGGAAACAGCAATGAGCAGTTCTTC.

V gene TRBV7-2 combines with J gene TRBJ1-2, with TRBD1 matching over 9 bases. This CDR3 has 14 residues. The J segment lost 3 bases and the V segment lost 5 bases, leaving 4 bases of the junction unmatched. In germline, CDR1 is SGHTA, CDR2 FQGNSA. CDR3 DNA: TGTGCCAGCAGCCCCGGACAGGGGTACTATGGCTACACCTTC. It encodes CASSPGQGYYGYTF.

The chain's CDR3 is CASSLLSDRVYGYTF. The CDR3 coding sequence is TGTGCCAGCAGCTTGTTAAGCGACAGGGTCTATGGCTACACCTTC. The chain recombines TRBV5-4 with TRBJ1-2; TRBD1 matches at 7 bases. The CDR3 spans 15 residues. The J segment lost 4 bases and the V segment lost 1 base, leaving 7 bases of the junction unmatched. Germline loops: CDR1 SGHNT, CDR2 YYREEE (reference sequence). The complete variable domain, with remaining parts taken from reference TRBV5-4 and TRBJ1-2, reads ETGVTQSPTHLIKTRGQQVTLRCSSQSGHNTVSWYQQALGQGPQFIFQYYREEENGRGNFPPRFSGLQFPNYSSELNVNALELDDSALYLCASSLLSDRVYGYTFGSGTRLTVV.

This chain connects TRBV28 to TRBJ1-4; the D is unclear. The CDR3 has 15 residues. V lost 5 bases, J lost 8 bases, and 18 bases lay in between. Germline CDR1 reads MDHEN; CDR2 reads SYDVKM. The chain's CDR3 is CASSQSGRKEEKLFF. The CDR3 bases are TGTGCCAGCAGTCAATCAGGCCGGAAAGAGGAAAAACTGTTTTTT.

V and J are TRBV10-3 and TRBJ2-7; D call uncertain. CDR3 length: 12 residues. The germline V and J ends were trimmed by 3 bases and 4 bases, with 7 bases remaining between them. Germline V gives CDR1 ENHRY, CDR2 SYGVKD. CDR3 sequence reads: CAISDAVYEQYF. CDR3 nucleotide sequence: TGTGCCATCAGTGATGCCGTGTACGAGCAGTACTTC.

The chain joins TRBV19 to TRBJ2-1, with TRBD2 matching over 10 bases. Germline V gene data show CDR1 as LNHDA and CDR2 as SQIVND (reference sequence). This CDR3 is 16 amino acids long. Losses at the gene ends were 6 bases for V and 9 bases for J; bases not matched to a gene: 14. In DNA form, the CDR3 reads TGTGCCAGTAGGGGACCCCTAGCGGGAGATGGGGGTGAGCAGTTCTTC. Translating gives CASRGPLAGDGGEQFF.

J is TRBJ1-6 and V is TRBV19; TRBD1 matches 12 bases. CDR3 length equals 16 residues. V lost 6 bases and J lost 10; bases outside the gene matches: 10. The germline CDR1 and CDR2 sequences are LNHDA and SQIVND (reference sequence). The CDR3 loop is CASSQLPGQGASPLHF. In DNA, the CDR3 is TGTGCCAGTAGCCAGCTACCGGGACAGGGGGCATCACCCCTCCACTTT.

The CDR3 DNA reads TGTGCCAGCAGCCAGAGATTGGTCGGCACAGATACGCAGTATTTT. Translation gives CASSQRLVGTDTQYF. The gene calls are TRBV5-6 and TRBJ2-3; no clear D. The CDR3 sequence is 15 residues long. V lost 4 bases and J 1 base, leaving 13 bases between the germline ends. The V gene's germline CDR1 is SGHDT and CDR2 YYEEEE.

V is TRBV27 and J is TRBJ1-2; D might be TRBD1 (6 bases). The CDR3 totals 14 residues. The germline V and J ends were trimmed by 3 bases and 7 bases, with 15 bases remaining between them. Germline lookup yields CDR1 MNHEY and CDR2 SMNVEV (reference sequence). This CDR3 is CASSFRGLESGYTF. As DNA, the CDR3 is TGTGCCAGCAGTTTCAGGGGCCTTGAGAGTGGCTACACCTTC.

The V call is TRBV6-1, the J call TRBJ1-2; TRBD1 matches at 7 bases. The ends lost 5 bases at V and 3 bases at J; junction bases unmatched: 6. This CDR3 is 14 amino acids long. The germline V gene encodes CDR1 MNHNS and CDR2 SASEGT. CDR3 DNA: TGTGCCAGCAGTAGGCAGGGGGAGGACTATGGCTACACCTTC. Translated, it gives CASSRQGEDYGYTF.

V and J are TRBV11-1 and TRBJ2-2, with a possible D match to TRBD1 (6 bases). The CDR3 is made up of 16 amino acids. In germline, CDR1 is SGHAT, CDR2 FQDESV (reference sequence). Trimming took 3 bases from V and 4 from J, leaving 15 bases between them. This CDR3 is CASSLVEAGVTGELFF. Here the CDR3 DNA reads TGTGCCAGCAGCTTGGTGGAGGCAGGGGTCACCGGGGAGCTGTTTTTT.

The V call is TRBV27, the J call TRBJ1-2; possibly TRBD1 for D (5 bases). Germline lookup yields CDR1 MNHEY and CDR2 SMNVEV (reference sequence). CDR3 length equals 16 residues. Trimming stripped 6 bases from V and 4 bases from J, with 21 bases between. CDR3 in amino acids: CASRQPDGRGGYGYTF. In DNA form, the CDR3 reads TGTGCCAGCAGGCAACCGGACGGACGTGGGGGCTATGGCTACACCTTC.

Written as DNA, the CDR3 is TGTGCCAGCAGTGAAGGACGTAGGGGGAATCAGCCCCAGCATTTT. This codes for CASSEGRRGNQPQHF. The chain links TRBV6-1 to TRBJ1-5; D perhaps matches TRBD1 (6 bases). CDR3 length: 15 residues. Trimming shortened V by 1 base and J by 4 bases, and 11 bases separated the two germline ends. Germline V gene sequence: CDR1 MNHNS, CDR2 SASEGT.

This clone has only one observation. The V gene is TRBV6-5, the J gene TRBJ1-5, with D unresolved. Germline lookup yields CDR1 MNHEY and CDR2 SVGAGI. The V gene lost 5 bases and the J gene lost 6 bases, with 8 bases spanning the gap. The CDR3 is 12 residues long. The CDR3 DNA follows: TGTGCCAGCAGTGACTGGGGTCAGCCCCAGCATTTT. As protein: CASSDWGQPQHF.

The chain uses TRBV29-1 and TRBJ2-7, with 10 bases matching TRBD1. In germline, CDR1 is SQVTM, CDR2 ANQGSEA. The V and J ends lost 6 bases and 4 bases, in that order; junction bases with no gene match: 6. The CDR3 runs to 13 residues. DNA for the CDR3: TGCAGCGTGCAGACAGGGGGCTCGTACGAGCAGTACTTC. Its protein product is CSVQTGGSYEQYF.

This chain uses TRBV7-3 with TRBJ2-1, with D tentatively TRBD1 or TRBD2 (5 bases each). Germline V gene data show CDR1 as SGHTA and CDR2 as FQGTGA. The CDR3 is 15 amino acids. V was shortened by 0 bases and J by 4 bases, with 10 bases between the two germline ends. The CDR3 loop is CASSLTVRGYNEQFF. CDR3 coding DNA: TGTGCCAGCAGCTTAACGGTGAGGGGATACAATGAGCAGTTCTTC.

This chain connects TRBV23-1 to TRBJ2-5; tentative D call: TRBD2 (6 bases). TRBV23-1 has ORF status, its function being uncertain. The CDR3 loop spans 16 amino acids. The V end was cut by 0 bases, the J end by 3 bases, with 14 bases between. This CDR3 is CASSQSIPRREETQYF. The CDR3 bases are TGCGCCAGCAGTCAATCCATACCCAGGAGGGAAGAGACCCAGTACTTC.

The chain uses TRBV7-8 and TRBJ2-5; the match to TRBD2 covers 11 bases. V lost 5 bases and J lost 2; bases outside the gene matches: 7. The CDR3 is 16 residues long. Germline CDR1 is SGHVS and CDR2 is FQNEAQ. The CDR3 DNA sequence: TGTGCCAGCAGCCCCAGACTAGCGGGGAAACAAGAGACCCAGTACTTC. This gives the protein CASSPRLAGKQETQYF.

On this clone itself: Different DNA sequences within this sample yield the same CDR3. The chain uses TRBV27 and TRBJ1-1; D remains unclear. This CDR3 spans 14 amino acids. Germline V gene lookup returns CDR1 MNHEY and CDR2 SMNVEV (reference sequence). The germline V and J ends were trimmed by 9 bases and 0 bases, with 14 bases remaining between them. The CDR3, as DNA: TGTGCCAGTAGTCCTCTTGCTATGAACACTGAAGCTTTCTTT. Amino acid sequence: CASSPLAMNTEAFF.